Listed below are T cell receptor beta chains from one sample, sequenced in a study of cytotoxic CD8 clonotypes in ibrutinib-treated CLL. Repertoires were generated with immunoSEQ multiplex PCR, while TCRdb's copy carries only in-frame clones and drops some. The sample includes 60,000 to 75,000 clones, 90% of them seen just once. The source material was PBMCs, sampled after 12 months of ibrutinib treatment. These receptors originate from a human donor with chronic lymphocytic leukemia. CDR3s include the opening cysteine and the closing phenylalanine or tryptophan. The D gene is left open where the match is weak. Clone size is not always given. Where it is, it says once, few, many or a class for expanded clones.

size,D,J,V,DNA,CDR3
-,TRBD2,TRBJ2-7,TRBV13,TGTGCCAGCAGCCATCGAGGGACTAGCGCCTACGAGCAGTACTTC,CASSHRGTSAYEQYF
once,-,TRBJ1-2,TRBV5-1,TGCGCCAGCAGCTTGGTTGAGGGCACCTATGGCTACACCTTC,CASSLVEGTYGYTF
-,-,TRBJ1-3,TRBV7-3,TGTGCCAGCAGCGCCGACCGGCAGGGCTCTGGAAACACCATATATTTT,CASSADRQGSGNTIYF
-,TRBD1,TRBJ2-5,TRBV5-1,TGCGCCAGCAACATTGAGGGGACAGGGGAAGAGACCCAGTACTTC,CASNIEGTGEETQYF
-,TRBD1,TRBJ1-4,TRBV7-9,TGTGCCAGCAGCTTAGATGACAGGGGAGGTGAAAAACTGTTTTTT,CASSLDDRGGEKLFF
-,TRBD1,TRBJ2-3,TRBV5-1,TGCGCCAGCAGCTTGGGTACAGGGGGATTCACAGATACGCAGTATTTT,CASSLGTGGFTDTQYF
-,TRBD1,TRBJ2-3,TRBV6-5,TGTGCCAGCAGTTTCTTAACAGGGGGCGGAGATACGCAGTATTTT,CASSFLTGGGDTQYF
few,TRBD1,TRBJ2-7,TRBV4-3,TGCGCCAGCAGCCAAGAACCAGCGACAGGGATCACCTACGAGCAGTACTTC,CASSQEPATGITYEQYF
-,-,TRBJ2-7,TRBV27,TGTGCCAGCAGTCGTGATACAGAAACTTTCTACGAGCAGTACTTC,CASSRDTETFYEQYF
-,-,TRBJ1-2,TRBV9,TGTGCCAGCAGCGTAGAAATGGTCAGGGGAAGCTATGGCTACACCTTC,CASSVEMVRGSYGYTF
-,TRBD2,TRBJ2-1,TRBV5-6,TGTGCCAGCAGCTTTTTAGCGGGATCTACCAATGAGCAGTTCTTC,CASSFLAGSTNEQFF
-,-,TRBJ1-1,TRBV25-1,TGTGCCAGCAGTGCCTACAACACTGAAGCTTTCTTT,CASSAYNTEAFF
once,-,TRBJ2-5,TRBV7-7,TGTGCCAGCAGCTTAGAGGCAGGGGTGGAGACCCAGTACTTC,CASSLEAGVETQYF
-,TRBD1,TRBJ2-7,TRBV15,TGTGCCACCAGCATCCGACGGATAACAGGGGGCTACGAGCAGTACTTC,CATSIRRITGGYEQYF
-,-,TRBJ2-7,TRBV10-3,TGTGCCATCAGGTTTCCGGATTCCTACGAGCAGTACTTC,CAIRFPDSYEQYF
-,-,TRBJ2-1,TRBV11-2,TGTGCCAGCAGCTTCCGACGGGGGAACAATGAGCAGTTCTTC,CASSFRRGNNEQFF
-,TRBD2,TRBJ2-2,TRBV28,TGTGCCAGCAGTCCCGCCGGGAGGGGAGGTACCGGGGAGCTGTTTTTT,CASSPAGRGGTGELFF
once,-,TRBJ1-4,TRBV28,TGTGCCAGCGGAACGACAGCCCCTACCGAAAAACTGTTTTTT,CASGTTAPTEKLFF
-,TRBD1,TRBJ1-5,TRBV5-1,TGCGCCAGCAGCTTGGAGGGGGCAAGCAATCAGCCCCAGCATTTT,CASSLEGASNQPQHF
-,-,TRBJ2-5,TRBV5-1,TGCGCCAGCAGCCCGGAAGGGGCGGGGGAGACCCAGTACTTC,CASSPEGAGETQYF
-,TRBD2,TRBJ2-1,TRBV7-8,TGTGCCAGCAGCTTAACGGGGCTAGCGGGAGTGGGCAATGAGCAGTTCTTC,CASSLTGLAGVGNEQFF
-,TRBD2,TRBJ2-3,TRBV5-6,TGTGCCAGCAGCTTCAGCGGGAGATGGAATACGCAGTATTTT,CASSFSGRWNTQYF
-,-,TRBJ2-4,TRBV6-5,TGTGCCAGCAGACTACGGACAGTCGCGGACATTCAGTACTTC,CASRLRTVADIQYF
-,-,TRBJ1-2,TRBV10-3,TGTGCCATCAGTGAGCTGACATCTACAGGGAACTATGGCTACACCTTC,CAISELTSTGNYGYTF
-,-,TRBJ2-7,TRBV19,TGTGCCAGTAGACGACAGTCCGGTGACTACGAGCAGTACTTC,CASRRQSGDYEQYF
-,-,TRBJ1-3,TRBV9,TGTGCCAGCAGCGTCAGCCGGGACGGGAGAATCTCTGGAAACACCATATATTTT,CASSVSRDGRISGNTIYF
-,-,TRBJ1-1,TRBV7-9,TGTGCCAGCAGCTCGCCCCGAGGGGGGAACACTGAAGCTTTCTTT,CASSSPRGGNTEAFF
once,-,TRBJ1-2,TRBV6-5,TGTGCCAGCACCCCAGGGGACCGGAAGAACTATGGCTACACCTTC,CASTPGDRKNYGYTF
-,-,TRBJ2-7,TRBV7-2,TGTGCCAGCAGCTTAGGTGGGAGTAAGTACGAGCAGTACTTC,CASSLGGSKYEQYF
-,-,TRBJ1-2,TRBV7-6,TGTGCCAGCAGCTTAGAAGGGGGCTATGGCTACACCTTC,CASSLEGGYGYTF
-,-,TRBJ1-2,TRBV27,TGTGCCAGCAGTTTAAGGGGAAATGGCTACACCTTC,CASSLRGNGYTF
-,-,TRBJ2-7,TRBV7-8,TGTGCCAGCAGCCTAGCCCGACTTTACGAGCAGTACTTC,CASSLARLYEQYF
-,TRBD1,TRBJ1-2,TRBV7-2,TGTGCCAGCAGCTCCGGGACAGGGGTCTATGGCTACACCTTC,CASSSGTGVYGYTF
-,TRBD2,TRBJ2-2,TRBV5-6,TGTGCCAGCAGCTTAATAGCGGGAGGGGCGAACACCGGGGAGCTGTTTTTT,CASSLIAGGANTGELFF